This TCR beta chain emerged from a study of blood T cell repertoires in COVID-19. Study as a whole: Nucleic acid was either cDNA or gDNA, and it came from T cells, B-cell-depleted T cells, or PBMCs.

Patients at the Seattle site were enrolled during active infection and followed longitudinally. A few counts support this clone. The repertoire was sequenced with immunoSEQ multiplex PCR; TCRdb's copy has only in-frame clones and lacks some. Among 110,000 or so clones listed, roughly 85% were seen once. The receptor's source is a woman aged 55-70 years with COVID-19, enrolled during active disease. The sample consisted of peripheral blood.

CDR3 sequence: CASSQDGQGAEKLFF. The CDR3 bases are TGTGCCAGCAGCCAAGATGGACAGGGGGCTGAAAAACTGTTTTTT. The chain combines TRBV4-2 with TRBJ1-4; 11 bases line up with TRBD1. With V trimmed by 0 bases and J by 7 bases, 1 base remained unmatched. Germline CDR1 reads LGHNA; CDR2 reads YNFKEQ. CDR3 length: 15 amino acids.